This TCR beta chain was recovered during a study of T cell responses to AZD1222 COVID-19 vaccine. Points from the study as a whole: Baseline antibody screening turned up just six seropositive AZD1222 recipients. Most donors were white British, females outnumbered males, and clonal diversity was possibly underestimated. After the peak T cell response, and only then, were repertoires sampled.

The method was immunoSEQ multiplex PCR; TCRdb's version includes in-frame clones alone and lacks a portion of them. This table holds 100,000 to 150,000 clones, over 75% found once. As for this clone: The antigen is not known.

The ends were cut back, 2 bases at V and 2 bases at J, with 11 bases in the middle. The CDR3 loop spans 15 amino acids. Germline assignment: CDR1 MNHEY and CDR2 SVGAGI. The input for sequencing was peripheral blood, taken on day 0 of AZD1222 vaccination. This receptor was identified in an adult in good health. The chain uses TRBV6-5 and TRBJ2-3; D possibly corresponds to TRBD2 (6 bases). CDR3 protein: CASSYGGGFTDTQYF. The CDR3 coding sequence is TGTGCCAGCAGTTACGGTGGGGGGTTCACAGATACGCAGTATTTT.